What follows describes a single TCR beta chain. This sample stems from a study of T cells in Graves' hyperthyroidism and ophthalmopathy. This CDR3 spans 15 amino acids. Per germline, CDR1 MNHNS and CDR2 SASEGT. Trimming stripped 3 bases from V and 6 bases from J, with 17 bases between. Amplified TCR beta CDR3 regions came from RNA transcripts. During a first-round RT-PCR of the TCR CDR3, the HTBI primer set was used. TCRdb re-called the multiplex PCR reads with MiXCR, one entry per CDR3 protein. Here the sample spans over 500,000 distinct CDR3 sequences, 14% being singletons. Every diagnosis used clinical symptoms, serum thyroxine and TRAb, thyroid ultrasound and orbital computed tomography.

The genes are TRBV6-1 and TRBJ1-2, with D possibly being TRBD1 (5 bases). This clonotype was obtained from a woman in her 40s with Graves' hyperthyroidism. Input material: blood. CDR3 region: CASSEFSGGGNGYTF. The CDR3, as DNA: TGTGCCAGCAGTGAGTTTTCCGGCGGGGGGAATGGCTACACCTTC.